What follows are 10 T cell receptor beta chains derived from one specimen sequenced in a study of tumor and adjacent non-tumor tissue in lung cancer. Three rounds of nested PCR, following a modified ARM-PCR protocol, produced the TCRbeta library. TCRdb called the multiplex PCR reads again in MiXCR, with one record for every CDR3 protein. Among 100,000 to 150,000 distinct CDR3 sequences, 66% were seen once, and the ten largest hold around 13%. The template was RNA from unsorted bulk tissue. Material: lung tumor tissue. The origin of the receptors is a young man with non-small cell lung cancer.

This chain uses TRBV20-1 with TRBJ2-3; 10 nucleotides align to TRBD2. V lost 8 bases to trimming and J lost 5 bases; unmatched junction nucleotides: 16. Germline CDR1 and CDR2: DFQATT and SNEGSKA (reference sequence). CDR3 length: 16 residues. In DNA form, the CDR3 reads TGCAGTACTTCCCGAGCTAGCGGGAGAGGGATAGATACGCAGTATTTT. Protein: CSTSRASGRGIDTQYF.

Regarding this clonotype: This may be a read error: a much more frequent sequence differs by one nucleotide. The conserved phenylalanine or tryptophan is not found at the CDR3 terminus, so this likely reflects a read error. V and J are TRBV4-1 and TRBJ2-7; no reliable D call. V was trimmed by 0 bases and J by 0 bases, leaving 12 bases between them. The CDR3 runs to 16 residues. The germline CDR1 and CDR2 sequences are MGHRA and YSYEKL. DNA for the CDR3: TGCGCCAGCAGCCAAGATGGCGTCAGGAACTCCTACGAGCAGTACTCC. Protein product: CASSQDGVRNSYEQYS.

In the case of this clonotype: This may stem from a read error, because a much larger clone lies one nucleotide away. The chain employs TRBV20-1 and TRBJ1-1; tentatively, D is TRBD1 (5 bases). CDR1 DFQATT and CDR2 SNEGSKA come from the germline V gene (reference sequence). CDR3 length equals 14 residues. The CDR3 nucleotides read TGCAGTGCTAGTTATCTCGGGGGGAACACTGAAACTTTCTTT. This encodes CSASYLGGNTETFF.

This clonotype was recorded once. The junction differs from germline at one of its ends, possibly a read error. The J gene is TRBJ2-5, the V gene TRBV5-4; D assignment may be TRBD1 or TRBD2 (5 bases each). The CDR3 extends over 18 amino acids. Germline-derived CDR1 and CDR2 are SGHNT and YYREEE (reference sequence). The CDR3 nucleotides are TGTGTCAGCAGCTTAAGTAACGCCGGGACGCTCTACCAAGAGACCCAGTACTTC. Encoded protein: CVSSLSNAGTLYQETQYF.

This clonotype was detected once. A much larger clone lies a single base off, so this may be a read error. For the CDR3, the DNA is TGTGCCAGCAGCCTATGGGGGGGCCCCTACGAGCACTACTTC. Protein product: CASSLWGGPYEHYF. J is TRBJ2-7 and V is TRBV11-2; tentative D call: TRBD2 (7 bases). The CDR3 is 14 amino acids. Germline V gives CDR1 SGHAT, CDR2 FQNNGV.

The chain joins TRBV12-3 or TRBV12-4 to TRBJ2-3; D uncertain. The length of the CDR3 is 11 residues. V lost 8 bases, J lost 9 bases, and 12 bases lay in between. The CDR3 sequence is CASQCYMTQYF. As DNA, the CDR3 is TGTGCCAGCCAATGCTATATGACGCAGTATTTT.

As for this clonotype: One base away lies a much larger clone, so this may be a sequencing read error. The gene calls are TRBV20-1 and TRBJ2-2; 7 bases map to TRBD2. Germline-derived CDR1 and CDR2 are DFQATT and SNEGSKA (reference sequence). V was pared by 2 bases and J by 3 bases, with 3 bases of the junction left unmatched. The CDR3 is made up of 14 amino acids. This chain's CDR3 is CSARLAEYTGELFF. The CDR3 DNA is TGCAGTGCTAGACTAGCGGAATACACCGGGGAGCTGTTTTTT.

A word on this clonotype: One end of the junction is discordant with germline, which a read error may explain. DNA of the CDR3: TGCGCCAACAGCCAGGGACCTACAGGGGGGACGTACGAGCGGTACTTC. Encoded protein: CANSQGPTGGTYERYF. The chain has TRBV4-1 and TRBJ2-7; 8 nucleotides line up with TRBD1. Germline lookup yields CDR1 MGHRA and CDR2 YSYEKL. The CDR3 consists of 16 residues.

Of note for this clonotype: This could be a read error, since a much larger clone is one nucleotide away. This chain links TRBV20-1 with TRBJ1-5, with a possible D match to TRBD1 (5 bases). The CDR3 consists of 13 residues. The germline CDR1 and CDR2 sequences are DFQATT and SNEGSKA (reference sequence). CDR3 amino acids: CSASGQGHQSQHF. The CDR3 DNA is TGCAGTGCTAGCGGGCAGGGCCATCAGTCCCAGCATTTT.

The chain is built from TRBV4-1 and TRBJ2-7; 12 nucleotides agree with TRBD1. CDR3 length equals 15 residues. Germline values: CDR1 MGHRA, CDR2 YSYEKL. V was clipped by 4 bases and J by 5 bases; unmatched bases: 6. CDR3 residues: CASSPSGTGGDEQYF. In DNA form, the CDR3 reads TGCGCCAGCAGCCCTTCCGGGACAGGGGGCGACGAGCAGTACTTC.